This is a list of T cell receptor beta chains from one sample in a study of identical twins. TCRdb reprocessed the 5' RACE reads via MiXCR and lists one record per CDR3 protein. The sample lists a few hundred thousand distinct CDR3 sequences, about an eighth occurring once. The same sample was also studied in work on yellow fever vaccine responses in identical twins.

Input material: memory (CD45RO+) T cells sorted from blood. These receptors came from a woman aged 18-35 years in good health. Each CDR3 is given with its conserved first and last residue. The D gene is left open where the match is weak. Expanded clones get a size class; other rows say once, few or many, or leave the size out.

CDR3 DNA: TGTGCCAGCAGTCTCCAAAGGGTACCTGAGCAGTTCTTC
CDR3 protein: CASSLQRVPEQFF
V gene: TRBV6-2/TRBV6-3
J gene: TRBJ2-1
D gene: NA
CDR3 length: 13
clone size: many

CDR3 DNA: TGTGCCAGCAGCCAAGGACAGGGCAGACAGCCCCAGCATTTT
CDR3 protein: CASSQGQGRQPQHF
V gene: TRBV3-1
J gene: TRBJ1-5
D gene: TRBD1
CDR3 length: 14
clone size: many

CDR3 DNA: TGCAGCGTTGAGGGGGGTAGGCTAGCGGTGTACAATGAGCAGTTCTTC
CDR3 protein: CSVEGGRLAVYNEQFF
V gene: TRBV29-1
J gene: TRBJ2-1
D gene: TRBD2
CDR3 length: 16
clone size: NA

CDR3 DNA: TGTGCCACCAGCCTTACGCCCGCGAGCTCCTACAATGAGCAGTTCTTC
CDR3 protein: CATSLTPASSYNEQFF
V gene: TRBV15
J gene: TRBJ2-1
D gene: NA
CDR3 length: 16
clone size: NA

CDR3 DNA: TGTGCCACCCGGACTAGCGGAACCTACGAGCAGTACTTC
CDR3 protein: CATRTSGTYEQYF
V gene: TRBV27
J gene: TRBJ2-7
D gene: TRBD2
CDR3 length: 13
clone size: NA

CDR3 DNA: TGTGCCAGCAGTAACGGACTAGCGGGGGGGTCAGATACGCAGTATTTT
CDR3 protein: CASSNGLAGGSDTQYF
V gene: TRBV6-5
J gene: TRBJ2-3
D gene: TRBD2
CDR3 length: 16
clone size: NA

CDR3 DNA: TGCAGTGCACCCGACCTAGACAATGAGCAGTTCTTC
CDR3 protein: CSAPDLDNEQFF
V gene: TRBV20-1
J gene: TRBJ2-1
D gene: NA
CDR3 length: 12
clone size: many

CDR3 DNA: TGTGCCAGCAAACGGTCAAGGGACGAGCAGTACTTC
CDR3 protein: CASKRSRDEQYF
V gene: TRBV2
J gene: TRBJ2-7
D gene: NA
CDR3 length: 12
clone size: NA

CDR3 DNA: TGTGCCAGCAGCTTAGGGACGACTAGCGGCAATGAGCAGTTCTTC
CDR3 protein: CASSLGTTSGNEQFF
V gene: TRBV7-8
J gene: TRBJ2-1
D gene: TRBD2
CDR3 length: 15
clone size: few

CDR3 DNA: TGTGCCAGCACTACCGGGACTAGCGGGGGCCAAGAGACCCAGTACTTC
CDR3 protein: CASTTGTSGGQETQYF
V gene: TRBV7-9
J gene: TRBJ2-5
D gene: TRBD2
CDR3 length: 16
clone size: few

CDR3 DNA: TGCAGTGGCCCGCGACCAATCCGCACAGATACGCAGTATTTT
CDR3 protein: CSGPRPIRTDTQYF
V gene: TRBV20-1
J gene: TRBJ2-3
D gene: NA
CDR3 length: 14
clone size: NA

CDR3 DNA: TGTGCCAGCAGCTTATGGGGCACGCACAATGAGCAGTTCTTC
CDR3 protein: CASSLWGTHNEQFF
V gene: TRBV7-9
J gene: TRBJ2-1
D gene: NA
CDR3 length: 14
clone size: few

CDR3 DNA: TGTGCCAGCAGCTTCCGGACAGTTAGCACAGATACGCAGTATTTT
CDR3 protein: CASSFRTVSTDTQYF
V gene: TRBV11-2
J gene: TRBJ2-3
D gene: NA
CDR3 length: 15
clone size: NA

CDR3 DNA: TGTGCCAGCAGTTTAAGGGGGGGGCCAGGTGTAATTGGTGAGCAGTTCTTC
CDR3 protein: CASSLRGGPGVIGEQFF
V gene: TRBV12-3/TRBV12-4
J gene: TRBJ2-1
D gene: NA
CDR3 length: 17
clone size: many

CDR3 DNA: TGTGCCAGCAGTTGGGGACTAGCGGGGTGGATAAACAATGAGCAGTTCTTC
CDR3 protein: CASSWGLAGWINNEQFF
V gene: TRBV6-2/TRBV6-3
J gene: TRBJ2-1
D gene: TRBD2
CDR3 length: 17
clone size: NA

CDR3 DNA: TGTGCCAGCAGTACCTCCGGGACGAGGGAGACCCAGTACTTC
CDR3 protein: CASSTSGTRETQYF
V gene: TRBV25-1
J gene: TRBJ2-5
D gene: NA
CDR3 length: 14
clone size: NA

CDR3 DNA: TGTGCCAGCAGGTTGGACAGGGGTGAGCACGAGCAGTACTTC
CDR3 protein: CASRLDRGEHEQYF
V gene: TRBV12-3/TRBV12-4
J gene: TRBJ2-7
D gene: TRBD1
CDR3 length: 14
clone size: many

CDR3 DNA: TGTGCCAGCAGCCGCCGGGACAGGGCGAACACCGGGGAGCTGTTTTTT
CDR3 protein: CASSRRDRANTGELFF
V gene: TRBV3-1
J gene: TRBJ2-2
D gene: TRBD1
CDR3 length: 16
clone size: few

CDR3 DNA: TGCGCCAGCAGCCAAGATCGACAGTCAATCACAGATACGCAGTATTTT
CDR3 protein: CASSQDRQSITDTQYF
V gene: TRBV4-3
J gene: TRBJ2-3
D gene: NA
CDR3 length: 16
clone size: NA

CDR3 DNA: TGTGCCAGTAGTATGCGGGAGGCCTACAATGAGCAGTTCTTC
CDR3 protein: CASSMREAYNEQFF
V gene: TRBV19
J gene: TRBJ2-1
D gene: TRBD2
CDR3 length: 14
clone size: NA